This T cell receptor (beta chain) was documented in a study of tumor-infiltrating lymphocytes in primary liver carcinoma. Broader study findings: Less overlap was seen in tumor-adjacent and tumor-blood pairs than in tumor region pairs.

With respect to this clonotype: No antigen is known for it. This clone may be a read error of a much larger clone one base away.

TCR beta cDNA was reverse-transcribed from about 500 ng of total RNA. The reaction used a constant-region primer and ProtoScript II reverse transcriptase. It was through three nested multiplex PCR rounds of slightly modified ARM-PCR that TCR beta libraries arose. The study ran its first two PCR rounds for roughly 10 cycles each, using TRBV1-TRBV30 forward primers and a C-beta reverse primer. MiXCR was run by TCRdb on the multiplex PCR reads, yielding one entry per CDR3 protein. The sample carries about 96,000 distinct CDR3 sequences, just over 65% recorded once. From about 19-30 mg of unsorted bulk tissue, DNA and RNA were co-extracted together. This CDR3 contains 16 residues. CDR1 is GTSNPN and CDR2 is SVGIG in the germline V gene (reference sequence). V gave up 2 bases and J gave up 6 bases, with 19 bases separating them.

The chain recombines TRBV30 with TRBJ2-2; no firm D call. The TCR originated in a man aged 40-49 years with primary liver carcinoma and hepatitis B virus infection. Sequenced sample: tumor-adjacent normal liver tissue. CDR3 DNA: TGTGCCTGGAGTTCGTTTGGGTCAGCCGACGCCGGGGAGCTGTTTTTT. It specifies CAWSSFGSADAGELFF.